These T cell receptor beta chains were read from a single sample in a study of blood T cell repertoires in COVID-19. Measured with immunoSEQ multiplex PCR; TCRdb has only the in-frame clones, and not every one. The table lists roughly 280,000 clones, around four fifths of them singletons. Input material: peripheral blood. Receptors were obtained from a man between 60 and 75 years old who had recovered from COVID-19. The conserved cysteine and the conserved F or W are not part of the CDR3 here.

j_gene	v_gene	CDR3aa
TRBJ2-5	TRBV15	ATSRVAGGIGTQY
TRBJ2-1	TRBV7-6	ASSLGTVSYNEQF
TRBJ1-1	TRBV11-3	ASSLGQSTEAF
TRBJ1-1	TRBV18	ASSPRPGTEMNTEAF
TRBJ2-7	TRBV29-1	SVRTSGTREQY
TRBJ2-7	TRBV19	ASRLSGRASEQY
TRBJ2-3	TRBV13	ASSLRVAGGTDTQY
TRBJ2-1	TRBV6-5	ASGRAGGSNEQF
TRBJ1-2	TRBV5-8	ASSQTGDYGYT
TRBJ1-2	TRBV9	ASGVQGISGYT
TRBJ1-2	TRBV10-3	AISETTPHRGEGYT
TRBJ2-3	TRBV5-5	ASSLFRLAGTDTQY
TRBJ1-3	TRBV7-2	ASSRGRWTVGNTIY
TRBJ1-4	TRBV7-9	ASSLATGEKLF
TRBJ2-5	TRBV7-7	ASSPLGTPGETQY
TRBJ2-6	TRBV28	ASSMSDRAGANVLT
TRBJ2-1	TRBV5-1	ASSLQGPLSYNEQF
TRBJ2-7	TRBV9	ASSAKGVYEQY
TRBJ1-1	TRBV27	ASSSTIAGLTEAF
TRBJ2-4	TRBV19	ASSIGPWVPAG
TRBJ2-2	TRBV5-1	ASSLEGRVTGELF
TRBJ2-3	TRBV5-6	ASSHSGTDTQY
TRBJ2-3	TRBV9	ASSVPSAGTSTDTQY
TRBJ2-1	TRBV2	ASRELAGTYNEQF
TRBJ1-6	TRBV19	ASSIDLTGASPLH
TRBJ2-7	TRBV28	ASSSTGTGGYEQY
TRBJ1-6	TRBV4-1	ASSQSGGGQGPNSPLH
TRBJ2-1	TRBV29-1	SVVERGESYNEQF
TRBJ1-3	TRBV7-2	ASSLSSSGNTIY
TRBJ2-5	TRBV7-2	ASSLSLGQGWGETQY
TRBJ1-1	TRBV6-5	ASSPGRAVGTEAF
TRBJ1-2	TRBV15	ATSYDKGTAGDYGYT
TRBJ2-5	TRBV11-2	ASSLWASETQY
TRBJ1-2	TRBV6-5	ASSFGGQVGGYT
TRBJ1-1	TRBV27	ASSGTGSRNTEAF
TRBJ2-1	TRBV5-1	ASSTGLAGSSYNEQF
TRBJ2-5	TRBV5-1	ASSTSLRDTTETQY
TRBJ1-2	TRBV3-1/TRBV3-2	ASSRTLGKAGYT
TRBJ2-7	TRBV2	ASRRDSPREQY
TRBJ1-4	TRBV5-4	ASSLKDKGQGGEKLF
TRBJ2-2	TRBV2	ASSEQGGTGELF
TRBJ1-1	TRBV3-1/TRBV3-2	ASSQDTGVANTEAF
TRBJ1-3	TRBV7-9	ASSLDQGRAGNTIY
TRBJ2-1	TRBV11-2	ASSLGTGSSYNEQF
TRBJ2-7	TRBV4-1	ASSQDPSGTYEQY
TRBJ2-1	TRBV6-6	ASSRSGTSNEQF
TRBJ1-1	TRBV12-3/TRBV12-4	ASSLGGQLEAF